These T cell receptor beta chains were read from a single sample in a study of T cells in Graves' hyperthyroidism and ophthalmopathy. Via MiXCR, TCRdb re-called the multiplex PCR reads, giving one row per CDR3 protein. The table shows hundreds of thousands of distinct CDR3 sequences, with roughly 15% occurring only once. The sample comprised blood. The receptors come from a woman in her sixties with Graves' ophthalmopathy. Each CDR3 is given with its conserved first and last residue. D genes are given only for firm matches. Clone size appears in some rows only: once, few, many, or a class for an expanded clone.

TGTGCCAGCATCCCGGGACAGGGGATTTACGAGCAGTACTTC | CASIPGQGIYEQYF | TRBJ2-7 | many | TRBD1 | TRBV6-1
TGTGCCAGCAGCTTATCTAGTTCGGGGGAGCAGTTCTTC | CASSLSSSGEQFF | TRBJ2-1 | many | . | TRBV7-9
TGTGCCTGGAGTCGGGGAAACTATGGCTACACCTTC | CAWSRGNYGYTF | TRBJ1-2 | many | . | TRBV30
TGCGCCAGCAGCTTGGGAGGTCAAGGGACTAGCCGATACAATGAGCAGTTCTTC | CASSLGGQGTSRYNEQFF | TRBJ2-1 | many | TRBD2 | TRBV5-1
TGCAGTGCTAGATCCAACAGCGGGAGGTACAATGAGCAGTTCTTC | CSARSNSGRYNEQFF | TRBJ2-1 | many | TRBD2 | TRBV20-1
TGTGCCAGCAGCCAAGCGGGAAACATTCAGTACTTC | CASSQAGNIQYF | TRBJ2-4 | many | . | TRBV14
TGTGCCAGCAGAACCAGGGAGACCCAGTACTTC | CASRTRETQYF | TRBJ2-5 | many | . | TRBV6-2/TRBV6-3
TGCGCCAGCAGCCTGCGACGGTCTGACAATCAGCCCCAGCATTTT | CASSLRRSDNQPQHF | TRBJ1-5 | many | . | TRBV4-1
TGTGCCAGCAGTTTAGGACAGGGGGCGTCTGGAAACACCATATATTTT | CASSLGQGASGNTIYF | TRBJ1-3 | . | TRBD1 | TRBV28
TGCAGTGCTACAGGGGGCGACGGAACTGGACCAAGATGGACCCAGTACTTC | CSATGGDGTGPRWTQYF | TRBJ2-5 | many | TRBD1 | TRBV20-1
TGCGCCAGCAGCCAAGCCCGGACTAGCCCAGAGACCCAGTACTTC | CASSQARTSPETQYF | TRBJ2-5 | . | TRBD2 | TRBV4-1
TGTGCCAGCAGTTTAGCACCGGTAGCGGGAGGTGACACAGATACGCAGTATTTT | CASSLAPVAGGDTDTQYF | TRBJ2-3 | many | TRBD2 | TRBV28
TGCGCCAGCAGCCAAGTCCCTAGCGTCGTTGACAATGAGCAGTTCTTC | CASSQVPSVVDNEQFF | TRBJ2-1 | once | . | TRBV4-1
TGTGCCAGCGGGCGAACGAATGAGCAGTTCTTC | CASGRTNEQFF | TRBJ2-1 | many | . | TRBV2
TGTGCCAGCAGTGAGCTGAGGCCTTATAGCAATCAGCCCCAGCATTTT | CASSELRPYSNQPQHF | TRBJ1-5 | few | . | TRBV6-1
TGTGCCAGCAGCTTAACAGGACTAGAAACGGAGACCCAGTACTTC | CASSLTGLETETQYF | TRBJ2-5 | many | TRBD2 | TRBV7-3
TGTGCCAGCAGCTTATGGTTAGGGAGCCCCCTTTCTAGCACAGATACGCAGTATTTT | CASSLWLGSPLSSTDTQYF | TRBJ2-3 | many | . | TRBV7-8
TGTGCCACCGGGGACGACGAGTACGAGCAGTACTTC | CATGDDEYEQYF | TRBJ2-7 | many | . | TRBV10-3
TGTGCCAGCAGTTACACAAGTTCGACCGGGGAGCTGTTTTTT | CASSYTSSTGELFF | TRBJ2-2 | few | . | TRBV7-9
TGTGCCAGCAGCTTAGGGGGACTAGCGGGGACCCTCACAGATACGCAGTATTTT | CASSLGGLAGTLTDTQYF | TRBJ2-3 | few | TRBD2 | TRBV7-2
TGTGCCAGCAGCTCTCAGGGGACGCCAGATACGCAGTATTTT | CASSSQGTPDTQYF | TRBJ2-3 | many | . | TRBV28
TGCAGTGCTAGTGGGACTAGTGTCTACGAGCAGTACTTC | CSASGTSVYEQYF | TRBJ2-7 | many | TRBD2 | TRBV20-1
TGTGCCAGCAGCGCCCAAAGAGCTTTCTTT | CASSAQRAFF | TRBJ1-1 | many | . | TRBV28
TGTGCCAGCAGCGTAGTTCCGGGGGACCTCTCTGGAAACACCATATATTTT | CASSVVPGDLSGNTIYF | TRBJ1-3 | few | . | TRBV9
TGTGCCAGCATTGACAGGATTGAAGATACGCAGTATTTT | CASIDRIEDTQYF | TRBJ2-3 | . | . | TRBV6-1
TGTGCCAGCAGACGCTTCGTAGACGGACTTCTCTCTGGGGCCAACGTCCTGACTTTC | CASRRFVDGLLSGANVLTF | TRBJ2-6 | many | . | TRBV12-3/TRBV12-4
TGTGCCTGGAGGGGGACTAGCTCTTATTTCTACAATGAGCAGTTCTTC | CAWRGTSSYFYNEQFF | TRBJ2-1 | many | TRBD2 | TRBV30
TGTGCCAGCAGCCCCACCGGGACAAGCACAGATACGCAGTATTTT | CASSPTGTSTDTQYF | TRBJ2-3 | many | . | TRBV7-3
TGTGCCAGCAGCTTGGGTAGCGGGAGCATCAATGAGCAGTTCTTC | CASSLGSGSINEQFF | TRBJ2-1 | . | TRBD2 | TRBV5-1
TGCAGCGCTCGAGGGGGCGCGGAGACCCAGTACTTC | CSARGGAETQYF | TRBJ2-5 | . | TRBD1 | TRBV29-1
TGCAGTGCTAGATCCCCGGGTCAGACCGGCTATAGCAATCAGCCCCAGCATTTT | CSARSPGQTGYSNQPQHF | TRBJ1-5 | once | . | TRBV20-1
TGCGCCAGCAGCCAAGAACCCGCAAGGGCTGGGGCCAACGTCCTGACTTTC | CASSQEPARAGANVLTF | TRBJ2-6 | . | . | TRBV4-1
TGTGCCAGCAGGGGGGCGACATGGACAGGAACTAATGAAAAACTGTTTTTT | CASRGATWTGTNEKLFF | TRBJ1-4 | . | TRBD1 | TRBV2
TGTGCCAGCAGTCGGGAGACTAGCGGGAGTTACGAGCAGTACTTC | CASSRETSGSYEQYF | TRBJ2-7 | many | TRBD2 | TRBV27
TGTGCCTGGAGCCAGGGGGCGCGGGAGCAGTACTTC | CAWSQGAREQYF | TRBJ2-7 | many | TRBD1 | TRBV30
TGCAGTGCTATCGATCGCCCCCCGGATTACGAGCAGTACTTC | CSAIDRPPDYEQYF | TRBJ2-7 | . | . | TRBV20-1
TGTGCCAGCAGCCAAGTTGGAGGTACCGGGGAGCTGTTTTTT | CASSQVGGTGELFF | TRBJ2-2 | many | . | TRBV3-1
TGCGCCAGCAGCTTGGCCCAGCCCCCGACAGATACGCAGTATTTT | CASSLAQPPTDTQYF | TRBJ2-3 | many | . | TRBV5-1
TGCGCCAGCAGCGACGCCCCCGACTCTGGGGCCAACGTCCTGACTTTC | CASSDAPDSGANVLTF | TRBJ2-6 | few | . | TRBV5-1
TGCGCCAGCAGCCTAAACAGGGGGAGTAATTCACCCCTCCACTTT | CASSLNRGSNSPLHF | TRBJ1-6 | many | TRBD1 | TRBV5-1